The 10 T cell receptor beta chains in this list originate from one sample, sequenced in a study of neurological immune-mediated disorders. Time point given: technical triplicate 2. MiXCR, applied by TCRdb to the 5' RACE reads, yields one record per CDR3 protein. This sample has 31,000 or so distinct CDR3 sequences, with about 14% found just once. Sequencing input: CD4+ T cells from blood. The origin of the receptors is a female donor with HTLV-1-associated myelopathy (HAM/TSP).

This clonotype was recorded a few times. The chain uses TRBV19 and TRBJ2-7; D may be TRBD1 or TRBD2 (6 bases each). This CDR3 comprises 12 residues. Trimming pared 5 bases from V and 7 bases from J, leaving 12 bases between. Per germline, CDR1 LNHDA and CDR2 SQIVND (reference sequence). The CDR3 DNA is TGTGCCAGTAGTTTAGGGGGGCGTGAGCAGTACTTC. Protein sequence: CASSLGGREQYF.

This clonotype showed up many times. This chain links TRBV6-1 with TRBJ1-1, with 8 nucleotides matching TRBD1. There are 12 residues in the CDR3. The J segment lost 12 bases and the V segment lost 4 bases, leaving 7 bases of the junction unmatched. In germline, CDR1 is MNHNS, CDR2 SASEGT. The DNA for the CDR3 is TGTGCCAGCAGTGTAGGACAGGGTGGACCTTTCTTT. It translates to CASSVGQGGPFF.

Ten or more counts support this clonotype. This sequence joins TRBV7-6 and TRBJ2-5, with 8 bases identical to TRBD1. Germline CDR1 and CDR2: SGHVS and FNYEAQ. V shed 5 bases, J shed 5 bases, and the junction held 7 bases outside the gene matches. This CDR3 contains 14 residues. The CDR3 sequence: CASSPQGAVETQYF. CDR3 coding DNA: TGTGCCAGCAGCCCGCAGGGGGCAGTGGAGACCCAGTACTTC.

There are many counts of this clonotype. The rearrangement uses TRBV6-6 and TRBJ2-2; 7 nucleotides agree with TRBD2. This CDR3 contains 17 residues. V shed 7 bases, J shed 0 bases, and the junction held 11 bases outside the gene matches. Germline-derived CDR1 and CDR2 are MNHNY and SVGAGI (reference sequence). In DNA, the CDR3 is TGTGCCAGCATTGGCACTAGCGCTGCAACGAACACCGGGGAGCTGTTTTTT. Translating gives CASIGTSAATNTGELFF.

Concerning this clonotype: Its ends do not fully match the called genes, so a read error is possible. V gene TRBV6-1 combines with J gene TRBJ2-6; D possibly matches TRBD1 or TRBD2 (5 bases each). Germline-derived CDR1 and CDR2 are MNHNS and SASEGT. The CDR3 has 15 amino acids. CDR3 DNA: TGTGCAAGCGGCGACAGAAGCTCTGGGGCCAAAGTCCTGATTTTC. It encodes CASGDRSSGAKVLIF.

This clonotype showed up many times. V gene TRBV5-5 combines with J gene TRBJ2-7, with D perhaps matching TRBD2 (6 bases). The germline CDR1 and CDR2 sequences are SGHKS and YYEKEE (reference sequence). The CDR3 consists of 17 residues. With 0 bases removed from V and 6 bases from J, the gap between germline ends came to 22 bases. The CDR3 region is CASSLGHSGGSRGEQYF. Here the CDR3 DNA reads TGTGCCAGCAGCTTGGGTCACAGTGGGGGGAGCCGGGGCGAGCAGTACTTC.

This clonotype occurred many times. This sequence joins TRBV7-6 and TRBJ2-7, with D unclear. The CDR3 loop spans 12 amino acids. Per germline, CDR1 SGHVS and CDR2 FNYEAQ. Trimming cost V 9 bases and J 4 bases, with 13 bases left between them. In DNA form, the CDR3 reads TGTGCCAGAGCATCTGGCAGTTACGAGCAGTACTTC. It encodes CARASGSYEQYF.

This clonotype was observed at least ten times. CDR3 bases: TGTGCCAGCACACTCCAGCACACAGGGCAATCCTACAATGAGCAGTTCTTC. Amino acid sequence: CASTLQHTGQSYNEQFF. This chain uses TRBV6-2 or TRBV6-3 with TRBJ2-1; possibly TRBD1 for D (6 bases). The CDR3 is 17 residues long. Trimming stripped 7 bases from V and 1 base from J, with 20 bases between. Germline assignment: CDR1 MNHEY and CDR2 SVGEGT.

This clonotype has ten or more counts. This chain joins TRBV7-8 and TRBJ2-7, with D perhaps matching TRBD2 (6 bases). The CDR3 length is 14 residues. The V end was cut by 5 bases, the J end by 5 bases, with 16 bases between. Looked up from germline, CDR1 is SGHVS and CDR2 is FQNEAQ. Here the CDR3 reads CASSGRTPPNEQYF. The DNA for the CDR3 is TGTGCCAGCAGCGGGAGGACTCCTCCTAACGAGCAGTACTTC.

This clonotype was found many times. This chain joins TRBV9 and TRBJ2-1; a possible D gene is TRBD2 (5 bases). The CDR3 has 15 amino acids. V was pared by 4 bases and J by 0 bases, with 11 bases between. In germline, CDR1 is SGDLS, CDR2 YYNGEE. As DNA, the CDR3 is TGTGCCAGCAGCCCTGGACTGAGCTCCTACAATGAGCAGTTCTTC. This encodes CASSPGLSSYNEQFF.